The 7 T cell receptor beta chains presented below share a single source sample, sequenced in a study of T-cell reconstitution after alpha-beta-depleted transplantation in children. TCRbeta library construction was performed incorporating unique molecular identifiers. TCRdb reprocessed the PCR reads via MiXCR and lists one record per CDR3 protein. The sample consists of hundreds of thousands of distinct CDR3 sequences, around 13% of them appearing once. Sequencing was performed on PBMCs, mostly from graft donor cells, taken 360 days after TCRalphabeta/CD19-depleted stem cell transplant. These receptors came from a male patient aged 10 to 17 who had a stem cell transplant for acute myeloid leukemia, so the T cells may come from the graft donor.

This clonotype has just one count. The chain employs TRBV7-8 and TRBJ2-2; either TRBD1 or TRBD2 may supply D (6 bases each). CDR3 size: 15 residues. The V gene's germline CDR1 is SGHVS and CDR2 FQNEAQ. Trimming took 1 base from V and 5 from J, leaving 11 bases between them. CDR3 coding DNA: TGTGCCAGCAGCTTAGGCGGAGGGGGGACCGGGGAGCTGTTTTTT. It encodes CASSLGGGGTGELFF.

This clonotype was found a few times. The V and J genes are TRBV13 and TRBJ2-4; a possible D gene is TRBD2 (6 bases). The CDR3 has 14 amino acids. V was shortened by 6 bases and J by 0 bases, with 9 bases between the two germline ends. Germline loops: CDR1 PRHDT, CDR2 FYEKMQ (reference sequence). This chain's CDR3 is CASSGGLAKNIQYF. The DNA for the CDR3 is TGTGCCAGCAGTGGGGGACTAGCCAAAAACATTCAGTACTTC.

Many counts were recorded for this clonotype. The chain recombines TRBV5-1 with TRBJ2-7; possible D gene TRBD2, 5 bases. Trimming left V 4 bases short and J 0 bases short, with 14 bases between. Germline V lookup: CDR1 SGHRS, CDR2 YFSETQ. The CDR3 has 15 residues. CDR3 nucleotides: TGCGCCAGCAGCATAAAGCGGCAAAGCTCCTACGAGCAGTACTTC. This sequence encodes CASSIKRQSSYEQYF.

This clonotype occurred many times. The CDR3 DNA reads TGCAGTGCACCTAGGACTATGGGGTTGAAGGAGCAGTACTTC. Translation gives CSAPRTMGLKEQYF. The rearrangement joins TRBV20-1 to TRBJ2-7, with D perhaps TRBD2 (6 bases). Trimming cost V 6 bases and J 7 bases, with 22 bases left between them. Per the germline V gene, CDR1 is DFQATT and CDR2 is SNEGSKA (reference sequence). This CDR3 has 14 amino acids.

The chain has TRBV2 and TRBJ1-5; D call uncertain. Per germline, CDR1 SNHLY and CDR2 FYNNEI. Between the trimmed V and J ends, which lost 1 base and 9 bases, there was a span of 7 bases. The CDR3 totals 12 residues. The CDR3 bases are TGTGCCAGCAGTGAAGGGATCGGGCCCCAGCATTTT. The encoded protein is CASSEGIGPQHF.

This clonotype was counted many times. The rearrangement uses TRBV28 and TRBJ1-2; TRBD1 matches 7 bases. V lost 3 bases to trimming and J lost 4 bases; unmatched junction nucleotides: 23. The CDR3 spans 20 residues. Germline CDR1 is MDHEN and CDR2 is SYDVKM. This CDR3 is CASSFSLGDRDRTTIYGYTF. The CDR3 region has the DNA TGTGCCAGCAGTTTTTCTTTGGGAGACCGGGACAGAACTACTATCTATGGCTACACCTTC.

Written as DNA, the CDR3 is TGCAGTGCTAGGACGGGAGGGCCGCAGGAGACCCAGTACTTC. This translates into CSARTGGPQETQYF. This chain joins TRBV20-1 and TRBJ2-5; 8 bases line up with TRBD2. This CDR3 has 14 residues. Germline loops: CDR1 DFQATT, CDR2 SNEGSKA (reference sequence). V was clipped by 3 bases and J by 5 bases; unmatched bases: 8.